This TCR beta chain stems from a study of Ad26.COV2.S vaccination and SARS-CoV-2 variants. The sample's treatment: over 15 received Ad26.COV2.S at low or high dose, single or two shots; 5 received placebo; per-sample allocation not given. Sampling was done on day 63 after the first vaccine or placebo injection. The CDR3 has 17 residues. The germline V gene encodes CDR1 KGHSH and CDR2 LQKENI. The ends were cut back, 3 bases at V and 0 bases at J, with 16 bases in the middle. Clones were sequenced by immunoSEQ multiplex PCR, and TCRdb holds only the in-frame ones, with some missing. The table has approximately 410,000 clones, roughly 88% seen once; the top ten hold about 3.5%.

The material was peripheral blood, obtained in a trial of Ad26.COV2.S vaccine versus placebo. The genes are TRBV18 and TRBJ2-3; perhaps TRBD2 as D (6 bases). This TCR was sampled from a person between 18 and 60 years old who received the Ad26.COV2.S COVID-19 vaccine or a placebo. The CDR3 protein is CASSPRMGGASTDTQYF. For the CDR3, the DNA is TGTGCCAGCTCACCGCGAATGGGGGGTGCTAGCACAGATACGCAGTATTTT.